A few counts support the clone carrying this TCR beta chain. This specimen comes from a study of human T cells and chemical hapten exposure. The wider study: Per-sample TCR yield variability stemmed mainly from small pooled library volume differences.

MiXCR, applied by TCRdb to the RACE reads, yields one record per CDR3 protein. This table holds about 89,000 distinct CDR3 sequences, 11% found once. This sample's time point: patch test 2, 6 weeks after DPC sensitization. Treatment noted: therapeutic diphenylcyclopropenone sensitization with weekly scalp DPC. Germline loops: CDR1 SQVTM, CDR2 ANQGSEA. The CDR3 totals 11 residues. The germline V and J ends were trimmed by 6 bases and 9 bases, with 15 bases remaining between them. The clonotype was recovered from a man aged 35 to 55 with alopecia areata. Some clones in this sample may be carry-over from other donors' samples. Here the sequenced sample was whole blood, taken in connection with sensitization to the hapten diphenylcyclopropenone (DPC). The chain has TRBV29-1 and TRBJ2-7, with D possibly called TRBD1 or TRBD2 (5 bases each). CDR3 DNA: TGCAGCGTGCATCTAGGGGACGGGCAGTACTTC. This encodes CSVHLGDGQYF.